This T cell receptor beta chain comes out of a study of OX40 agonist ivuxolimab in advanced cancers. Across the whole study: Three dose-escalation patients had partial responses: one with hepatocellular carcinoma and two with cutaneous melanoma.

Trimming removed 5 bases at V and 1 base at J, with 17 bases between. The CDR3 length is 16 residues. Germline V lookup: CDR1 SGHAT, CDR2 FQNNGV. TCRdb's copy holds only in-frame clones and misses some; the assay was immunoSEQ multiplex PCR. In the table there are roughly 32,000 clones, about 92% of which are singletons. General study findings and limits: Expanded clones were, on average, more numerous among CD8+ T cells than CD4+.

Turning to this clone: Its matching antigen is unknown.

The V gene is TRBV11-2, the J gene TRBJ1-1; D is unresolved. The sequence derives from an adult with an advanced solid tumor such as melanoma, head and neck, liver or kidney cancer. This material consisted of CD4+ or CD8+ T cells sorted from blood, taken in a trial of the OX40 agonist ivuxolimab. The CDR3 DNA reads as TGTGCCAGCAGCCGAATTCCGGCGGGAGCGAACACTGAAGCTTTCTTT. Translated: CASSRIPAGANTEAFF.